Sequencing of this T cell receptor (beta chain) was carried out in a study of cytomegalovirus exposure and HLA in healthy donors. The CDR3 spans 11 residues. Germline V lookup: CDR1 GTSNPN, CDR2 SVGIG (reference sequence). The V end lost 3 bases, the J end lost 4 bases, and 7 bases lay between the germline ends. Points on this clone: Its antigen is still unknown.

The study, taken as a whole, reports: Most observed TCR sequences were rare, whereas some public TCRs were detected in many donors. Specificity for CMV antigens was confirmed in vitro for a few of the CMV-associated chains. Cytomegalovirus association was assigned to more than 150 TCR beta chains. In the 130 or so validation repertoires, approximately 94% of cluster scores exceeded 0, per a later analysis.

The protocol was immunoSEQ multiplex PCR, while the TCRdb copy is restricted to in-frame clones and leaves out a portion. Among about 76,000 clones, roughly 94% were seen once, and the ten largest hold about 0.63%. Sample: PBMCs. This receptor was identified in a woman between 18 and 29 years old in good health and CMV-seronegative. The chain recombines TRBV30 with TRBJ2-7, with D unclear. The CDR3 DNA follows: TGTGCCTGGAGGCGGCGGTACGAGCAGTACTTC. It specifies CAWRRRYEQYF.